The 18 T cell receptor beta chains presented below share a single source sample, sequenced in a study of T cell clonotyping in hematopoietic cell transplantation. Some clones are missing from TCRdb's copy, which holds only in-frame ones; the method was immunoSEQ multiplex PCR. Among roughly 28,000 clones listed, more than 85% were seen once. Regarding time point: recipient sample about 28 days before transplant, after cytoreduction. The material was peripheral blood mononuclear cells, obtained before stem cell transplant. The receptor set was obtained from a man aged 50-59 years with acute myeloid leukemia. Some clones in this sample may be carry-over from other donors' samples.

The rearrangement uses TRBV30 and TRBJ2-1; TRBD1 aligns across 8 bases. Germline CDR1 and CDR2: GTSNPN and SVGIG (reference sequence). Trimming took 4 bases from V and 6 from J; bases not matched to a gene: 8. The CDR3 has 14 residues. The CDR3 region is CAWKTGVNLNEQFF. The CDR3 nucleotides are TGTGCCTGGAAGACAGGGGTGAATCTCAATGAGCAGTTCTTC.

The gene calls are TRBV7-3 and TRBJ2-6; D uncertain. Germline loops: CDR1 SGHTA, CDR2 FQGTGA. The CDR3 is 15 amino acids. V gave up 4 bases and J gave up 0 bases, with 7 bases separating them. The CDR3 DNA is TGTGCCAGCAGCTCTACGCTCTCTGGGGCCAACGTCCTGACTTTC. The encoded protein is CASSSTLSGANVLTF.

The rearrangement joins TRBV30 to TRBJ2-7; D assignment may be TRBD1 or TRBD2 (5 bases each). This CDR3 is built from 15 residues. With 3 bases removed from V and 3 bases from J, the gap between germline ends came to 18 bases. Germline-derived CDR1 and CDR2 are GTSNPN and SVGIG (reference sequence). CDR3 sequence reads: CAWSAPRDGLYEQYF. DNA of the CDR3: TGTGCCTGGAGCGCACCCCGGGACGGACTCTACGAGCAGTACTTC.

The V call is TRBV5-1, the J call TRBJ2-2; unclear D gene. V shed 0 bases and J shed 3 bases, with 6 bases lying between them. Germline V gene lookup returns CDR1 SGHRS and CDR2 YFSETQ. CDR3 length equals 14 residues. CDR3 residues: CASSLGPDTGELFF. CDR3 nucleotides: TGCGCCAGCAGCTTGGGACCTGACACCGGGGAGCTGTTTTTT.

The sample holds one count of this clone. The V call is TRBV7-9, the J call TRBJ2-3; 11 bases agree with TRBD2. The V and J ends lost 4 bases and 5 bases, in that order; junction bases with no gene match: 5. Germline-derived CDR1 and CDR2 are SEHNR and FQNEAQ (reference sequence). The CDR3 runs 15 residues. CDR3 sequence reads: CASSYLAGGRDTQYF. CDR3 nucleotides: TGTGCCAGCAGCTATCTAGCGGGGGGCCGAGATACGCAGTATTTT.

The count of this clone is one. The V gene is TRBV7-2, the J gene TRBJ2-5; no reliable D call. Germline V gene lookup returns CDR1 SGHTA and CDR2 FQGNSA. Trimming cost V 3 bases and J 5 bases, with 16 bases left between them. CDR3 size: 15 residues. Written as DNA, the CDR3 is TGTGCCAGCAGCTTTGCCGTGGGTAACGGGGAGACCCAGTACTTC. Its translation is CASSFAVGNGETQYF.

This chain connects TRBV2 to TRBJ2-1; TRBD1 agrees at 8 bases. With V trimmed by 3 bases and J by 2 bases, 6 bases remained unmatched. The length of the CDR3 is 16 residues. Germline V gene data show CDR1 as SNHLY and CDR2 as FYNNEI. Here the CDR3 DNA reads TGTGCCAGCAGTGATTTCGAGACAGGGGCCTACAATGAGCAGTTCTTC. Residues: CASSDFETGAYNEQFF.

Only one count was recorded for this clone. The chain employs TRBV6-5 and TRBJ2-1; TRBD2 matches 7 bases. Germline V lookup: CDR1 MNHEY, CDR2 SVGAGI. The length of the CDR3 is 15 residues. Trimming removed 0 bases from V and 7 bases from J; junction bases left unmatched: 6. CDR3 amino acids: CASSYSPGGNNEQFF. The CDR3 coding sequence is TGTGCCAGCAGTTACTCGCCGGGGGGAAATAATGAGCAGTTCTTC.

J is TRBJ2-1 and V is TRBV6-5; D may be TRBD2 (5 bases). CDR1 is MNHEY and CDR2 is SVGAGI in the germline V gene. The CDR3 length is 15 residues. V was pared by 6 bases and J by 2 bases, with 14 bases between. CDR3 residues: CASSATRGPYNEQFF. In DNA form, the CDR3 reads TGTGCCAGCAGCGCCACTAGAGGGCCCTACAATGAGCAGTTCTTC.

The CDR3: CASSYNGQYNEQFF. The CDR3 DNA is TGTGCCAGCAGTTACAACGGCCAGTACAATGAGCAGTTCTTC. The rearrangement links TRBV6-6 to TRBJ2-1; no definite D call. The CDR3 has 14 residues. The germline gives CDR1 MNHNY, CDR2 SVGAGI (reference sequence). V shed 2 bases and J shed 4 bases, with 9 bases lying between them.

Here the CDR3 DNA reads TGTGCCAGCAGCGCGGGGTCTGGTAAGCATTCGCCGTATTTT. Amino acids: CASSAGSGKHSPYF. The chain uses TRBV11-1 and TRBJ2-3; D is possibly TRBD2 (6 bases). Germline-derived CDR1 and CDR2 are SGHAT and FQDESV (reference sequence). CDR3 length equals 14 residues. V was trimmed by 5 bases and J by 14 bases, leaving 23 bases between them.

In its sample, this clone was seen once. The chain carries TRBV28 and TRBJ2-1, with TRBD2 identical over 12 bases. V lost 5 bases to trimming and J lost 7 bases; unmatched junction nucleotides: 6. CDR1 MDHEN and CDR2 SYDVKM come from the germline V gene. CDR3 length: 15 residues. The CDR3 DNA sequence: TGTGCCAGCAGTCCGCAACTAGCGGGAGGTAATGAGCAGTTCTTC. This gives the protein CASSPQLAGGNEQFF.

CDR3 in DNA: TGTGCCAGCAGCGTAGATGGTTCCTCATCTCCGGGCTATGGCTACACCTTC. Protein sequence: CASSVDGSSSPGYGYTF. V and J are TRBV9 and TRBJ1-2; D gene ambiguous. The CDR3 spans 17 residues. V was clipped by 0 bases and J by 4 bases, with 19 bases between them. The germline CDR1 and CDR2 sequences are SGDLS and YYNGEE.

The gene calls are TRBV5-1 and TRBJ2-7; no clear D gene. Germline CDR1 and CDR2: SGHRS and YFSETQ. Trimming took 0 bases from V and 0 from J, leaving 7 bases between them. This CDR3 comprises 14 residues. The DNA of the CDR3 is TGCGCCAGCAGCTTGGACTTAAACTCCTACGAGCAGTACTTC. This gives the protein CASSLDLNSYEQYF.

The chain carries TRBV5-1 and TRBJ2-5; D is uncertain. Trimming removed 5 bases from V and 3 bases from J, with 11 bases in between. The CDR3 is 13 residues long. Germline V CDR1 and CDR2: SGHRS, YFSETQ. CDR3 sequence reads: CASSGRVEETQYF. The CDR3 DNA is TGCGCCAGCAGTGGCCGGGTGGAAGAGACCCAGTACTTC.

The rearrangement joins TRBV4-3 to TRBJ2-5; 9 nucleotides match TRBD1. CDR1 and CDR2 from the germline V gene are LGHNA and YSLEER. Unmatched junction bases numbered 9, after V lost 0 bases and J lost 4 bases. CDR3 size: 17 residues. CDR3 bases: TGCGCCAGCAGCCAAGATCGGGCACAGGGGGCGGGAGAGACCCAGTACTTC. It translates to CASSQDRAQGAGETQYF.

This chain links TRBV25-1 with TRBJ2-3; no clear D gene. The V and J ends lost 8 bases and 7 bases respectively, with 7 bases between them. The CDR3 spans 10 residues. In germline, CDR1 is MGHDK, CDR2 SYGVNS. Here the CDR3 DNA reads TGTGCCAGCGGTTGGAATACGCAGTATTTT. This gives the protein CASGWNTQYF.

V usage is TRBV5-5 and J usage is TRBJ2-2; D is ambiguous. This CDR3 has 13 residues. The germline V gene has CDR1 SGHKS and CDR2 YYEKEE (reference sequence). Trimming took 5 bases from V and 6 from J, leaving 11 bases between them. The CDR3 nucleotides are TGTGCCAGCAGGCCACGGGTAGCCGGGGAGCTGTTTTTT. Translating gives CASRPRVAGELFF.